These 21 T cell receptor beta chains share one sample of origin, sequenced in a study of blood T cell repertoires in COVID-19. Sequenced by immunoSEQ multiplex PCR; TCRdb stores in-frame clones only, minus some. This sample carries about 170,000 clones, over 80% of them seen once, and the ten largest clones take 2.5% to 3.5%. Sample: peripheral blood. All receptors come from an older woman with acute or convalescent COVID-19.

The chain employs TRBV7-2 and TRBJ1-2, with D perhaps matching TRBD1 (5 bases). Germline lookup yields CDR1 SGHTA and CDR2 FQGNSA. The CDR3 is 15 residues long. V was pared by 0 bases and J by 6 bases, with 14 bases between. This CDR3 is CASSLAGGPRNGYTF. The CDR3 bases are TGTGCCAGCAGCTTAGCGGGGGGACCTCGCAATGGCTACACCTTC.

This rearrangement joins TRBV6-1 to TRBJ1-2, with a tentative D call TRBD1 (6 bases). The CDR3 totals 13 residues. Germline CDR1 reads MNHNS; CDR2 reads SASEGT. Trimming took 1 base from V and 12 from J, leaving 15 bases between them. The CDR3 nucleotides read TGTGCCAGCAGTGAAGGCCGCAGGGGAGCACACACCTTC. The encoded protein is CASSEGRRGAHTF.

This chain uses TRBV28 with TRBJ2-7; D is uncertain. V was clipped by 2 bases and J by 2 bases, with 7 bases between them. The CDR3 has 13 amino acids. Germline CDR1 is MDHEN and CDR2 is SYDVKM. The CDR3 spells CASSLRQTYEQYF. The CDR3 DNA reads TGTGCCAGCAGTTTAAGACAAACCTACGAGCAGTACTTC.

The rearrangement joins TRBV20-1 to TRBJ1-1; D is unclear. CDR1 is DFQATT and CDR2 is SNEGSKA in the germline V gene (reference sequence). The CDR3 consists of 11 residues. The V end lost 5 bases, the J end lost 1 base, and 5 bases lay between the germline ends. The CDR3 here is CSAWRNTEAFF. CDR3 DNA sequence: TGCAGTGCTTGGAGGAACACTGAAGCTTTCTTT.

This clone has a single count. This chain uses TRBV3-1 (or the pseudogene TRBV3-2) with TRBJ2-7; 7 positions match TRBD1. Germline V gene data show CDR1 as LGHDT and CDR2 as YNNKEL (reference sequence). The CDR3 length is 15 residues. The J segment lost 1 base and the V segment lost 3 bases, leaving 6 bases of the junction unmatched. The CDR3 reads CASSQPNRGSYEQYF. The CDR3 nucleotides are TGTGCCAGCAGCCAGCCAAACAGGGGATCCTACGAGCAGTACTTC.

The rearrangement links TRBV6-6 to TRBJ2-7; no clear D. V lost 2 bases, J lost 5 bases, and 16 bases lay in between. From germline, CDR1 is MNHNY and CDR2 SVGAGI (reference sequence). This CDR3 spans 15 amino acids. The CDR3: CASSYTGLAEDEQYF. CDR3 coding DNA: TGTGCCAGCAGTTACACCGGCCTCGCCGAGGACGAGCAGTACTTC.

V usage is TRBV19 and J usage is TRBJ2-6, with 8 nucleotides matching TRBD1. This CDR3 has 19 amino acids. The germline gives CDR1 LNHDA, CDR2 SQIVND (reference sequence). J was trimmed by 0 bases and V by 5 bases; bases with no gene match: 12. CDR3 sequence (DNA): TGTGCCAGTAGTGTACTAAGGACAGGGTTGATCTCTGGGGCCAACGTCCTGACTTTC. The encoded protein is CASSVLRTGLISGANVLTF.

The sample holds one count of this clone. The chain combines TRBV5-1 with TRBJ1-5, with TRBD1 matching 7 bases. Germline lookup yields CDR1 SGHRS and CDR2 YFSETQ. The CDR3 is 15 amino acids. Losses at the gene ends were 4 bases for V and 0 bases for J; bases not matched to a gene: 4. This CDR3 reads CASSIGQDSNQPQHF. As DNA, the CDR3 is TGCGCCAGCAGCATTGGACAGGATAGCAATCAGCCCCAGCATTTT.

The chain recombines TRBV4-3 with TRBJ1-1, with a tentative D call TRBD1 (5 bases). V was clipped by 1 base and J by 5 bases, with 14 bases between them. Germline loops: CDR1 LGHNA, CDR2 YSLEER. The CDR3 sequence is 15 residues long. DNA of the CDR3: TGCGCCAGCAGCCAAGTCGGGAGAGGGGCGACTGAAGCTTTCTTT. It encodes CASSQVGRGATEAFF.

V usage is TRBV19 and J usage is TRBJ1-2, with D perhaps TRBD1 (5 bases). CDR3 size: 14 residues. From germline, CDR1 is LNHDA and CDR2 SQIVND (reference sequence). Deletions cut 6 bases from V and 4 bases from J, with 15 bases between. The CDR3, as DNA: TGTGCCAGTAGCCCAATTCGGGACTTCTATGGCTACACCTTC. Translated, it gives CASSPIRDFYGYTF.

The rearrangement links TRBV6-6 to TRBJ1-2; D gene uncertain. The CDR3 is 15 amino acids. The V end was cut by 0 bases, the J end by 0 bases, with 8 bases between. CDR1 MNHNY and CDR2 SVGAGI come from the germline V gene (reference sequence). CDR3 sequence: CASSYSNTANYGYTF. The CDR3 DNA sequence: TGTGCCAGCAGTTACTCGAATACAGCTAACTATGGCTACACCTTC.

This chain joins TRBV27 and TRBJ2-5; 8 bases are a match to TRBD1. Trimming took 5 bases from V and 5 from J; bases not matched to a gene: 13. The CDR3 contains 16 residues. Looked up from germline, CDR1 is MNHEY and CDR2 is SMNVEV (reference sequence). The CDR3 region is CASSLSPGQVWETQYF. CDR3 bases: TGTGCCAGCAGTCTCTCTCCGGGACAGGTTTGGGAGACCCAGTACTTC.

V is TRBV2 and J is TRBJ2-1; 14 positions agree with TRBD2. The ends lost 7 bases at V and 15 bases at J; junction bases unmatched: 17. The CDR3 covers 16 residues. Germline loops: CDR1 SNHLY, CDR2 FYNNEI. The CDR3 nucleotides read TGTGCCAGCACCACCCAACTGACTAGCGGGGGGGCGAAAAGGTTCTTC. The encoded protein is CASTTQLTSGGAKRFF.

The CDR3 loop reads CAPTLRGRRDTQYF. DNA for the CDR3: TGTGCCCCCACCCTGCGGGGGCGCAGGGATACGCAGTATTTT. The chain is built from TRBV10-3 and TRBJ2-3; TRBD2 is a possible D gene (7 bases). The CDR3 runs to 14 residues. The V gene's germline CDR1 is ENHRY and CDR2 SYGVKD. Trimming stripped 11 bases from V and 6 bases from J, with 21 bases between.

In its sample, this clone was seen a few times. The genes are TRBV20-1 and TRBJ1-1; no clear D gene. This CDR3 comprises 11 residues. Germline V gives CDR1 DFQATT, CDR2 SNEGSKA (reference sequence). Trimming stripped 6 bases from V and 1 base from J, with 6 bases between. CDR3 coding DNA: TGCAGTGCCCCCGGGAACACTGAAGCTTTCTTT. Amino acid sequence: CSAPGNTEAFF.

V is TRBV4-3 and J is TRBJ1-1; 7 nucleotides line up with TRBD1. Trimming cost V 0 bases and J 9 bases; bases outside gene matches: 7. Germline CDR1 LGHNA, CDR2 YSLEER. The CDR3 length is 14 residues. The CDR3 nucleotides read TGCGCCAGCAGCCAAGATGGTGGGACAGACCAAGCTTTCTTT. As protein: CASSQDGGTDQAFF.

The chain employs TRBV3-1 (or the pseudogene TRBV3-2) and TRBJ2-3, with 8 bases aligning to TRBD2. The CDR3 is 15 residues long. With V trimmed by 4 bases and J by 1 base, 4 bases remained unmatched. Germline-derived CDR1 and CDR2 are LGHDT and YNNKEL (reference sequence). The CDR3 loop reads CASSPGLARTDTQYF. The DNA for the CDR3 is TGTGCCAGCAGCCCCGGACTAGCCCGCACAGATACGCAGTATTTT.

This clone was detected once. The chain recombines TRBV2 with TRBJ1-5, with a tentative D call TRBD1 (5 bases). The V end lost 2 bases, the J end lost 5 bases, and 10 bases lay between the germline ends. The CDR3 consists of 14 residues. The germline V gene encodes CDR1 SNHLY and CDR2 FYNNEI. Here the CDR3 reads CASSESRADQPQHF. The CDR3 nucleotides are TGTGCCAGCAGTGAATCCAGGGCGGATCAGCCCCAGCATTTT.

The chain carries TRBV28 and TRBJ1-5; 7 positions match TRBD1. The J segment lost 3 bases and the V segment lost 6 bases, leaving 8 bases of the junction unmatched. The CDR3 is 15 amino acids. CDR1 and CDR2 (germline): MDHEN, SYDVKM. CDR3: CASRSRDRDNQPQHF. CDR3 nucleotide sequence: TGTGCCAGCAGATCCCGAGACAGGGACAATCAGCCCCAGCATTTT.

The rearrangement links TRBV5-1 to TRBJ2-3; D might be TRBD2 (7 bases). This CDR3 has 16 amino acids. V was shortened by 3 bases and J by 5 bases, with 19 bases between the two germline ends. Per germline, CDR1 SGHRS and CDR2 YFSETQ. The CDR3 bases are TGCGCCAGCAGCTCGTTAATTGGGGGGGGCCGAGATACGCAGTATTTT. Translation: CASSSLIGGGRDTQYF.

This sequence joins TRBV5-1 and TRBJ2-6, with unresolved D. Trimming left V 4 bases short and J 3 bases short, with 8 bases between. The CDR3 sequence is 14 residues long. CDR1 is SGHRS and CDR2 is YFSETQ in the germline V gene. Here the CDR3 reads CASSPSSGANVLTF. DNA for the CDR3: TGCGCCAGCAGCCCCTCCAGTGGGGCCAACGTCCTGACTTTC.